This record concerns one T cell receptor (beta chain) sequence. No antigen is known for it. This record comes from a study of cytomegalovirus exposure and HLA in healthy donors. The PCR ran on 60 Vbeta and 13 Jbeta primers. Data came from immunoSEQ multiplex PCR; TCRdb stores just in-frame clones and leaves some out. The table includes nearly 110,000 clones, just over 70% detected once. Among the donors, all were healthy bone marrow donors. Donors counted as nominally healthy when sampled, yet unrecorded immune exposures were likely. Study-wide results and limits: Researchers catalogued 164 TCR beta chains as cytomegalovirus-associated.

Trimming cost V 0 bases and J 3 bases, with 13 bases left between them. Germline V gene lookup returns CDR1 GTSNPN and CDR2 SVGIG (reference sequence). The length of the CDR3 is 15 residues. This chain links TRBV30 with TRBJ2-3, with a tentative D call TRBD2 (5 bases). Sequenced input: PBMCs. The TCR was taken from a boy between 10 and 17 years old in good health and CMV-seronegative. The CDR3 protein is CAWSVVSGRTDTQYF. The CDR3 DNA reads as TGTGCCTGGAGTGTGGTTTCGGGAAGGACAGATACGCAGTATTTT.